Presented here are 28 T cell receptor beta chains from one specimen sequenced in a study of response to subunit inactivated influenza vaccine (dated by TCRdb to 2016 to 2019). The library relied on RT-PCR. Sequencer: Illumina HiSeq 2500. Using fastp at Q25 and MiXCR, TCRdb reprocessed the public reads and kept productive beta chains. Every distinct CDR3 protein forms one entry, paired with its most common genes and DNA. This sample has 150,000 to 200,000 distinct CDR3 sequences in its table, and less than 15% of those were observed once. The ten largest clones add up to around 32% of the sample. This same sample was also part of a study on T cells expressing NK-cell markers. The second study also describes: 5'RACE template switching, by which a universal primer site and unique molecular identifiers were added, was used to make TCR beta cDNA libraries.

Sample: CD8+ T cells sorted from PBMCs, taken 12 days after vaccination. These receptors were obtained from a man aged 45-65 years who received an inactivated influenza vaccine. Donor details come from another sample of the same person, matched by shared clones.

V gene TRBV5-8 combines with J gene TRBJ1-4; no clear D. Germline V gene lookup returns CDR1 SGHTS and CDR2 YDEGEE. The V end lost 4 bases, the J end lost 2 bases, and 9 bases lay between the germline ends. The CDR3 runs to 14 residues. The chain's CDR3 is CASSLGWTNEKLFF. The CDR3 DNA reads TGTGCCAGCAGCCTAGGGTGGACTAATGAAAAACTGTTTTTT.

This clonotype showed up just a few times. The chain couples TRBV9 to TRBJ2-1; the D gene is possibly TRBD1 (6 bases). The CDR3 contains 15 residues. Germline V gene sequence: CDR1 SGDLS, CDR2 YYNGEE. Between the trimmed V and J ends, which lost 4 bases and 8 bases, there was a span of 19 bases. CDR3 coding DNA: TGTGCCAGCAGCCCCGGACAGTCGGTATGGGATGAGCAGTTCTTC. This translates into CASSPGQSVWDEQFF.

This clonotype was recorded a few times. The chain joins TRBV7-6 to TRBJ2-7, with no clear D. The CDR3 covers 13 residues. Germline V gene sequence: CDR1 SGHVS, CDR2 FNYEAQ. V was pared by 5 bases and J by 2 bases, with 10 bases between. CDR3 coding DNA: TGTGCCAGCAGCGCCACCGGAGCCTACGAGCAGTACTTC. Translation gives CASSATGAYEQYF.

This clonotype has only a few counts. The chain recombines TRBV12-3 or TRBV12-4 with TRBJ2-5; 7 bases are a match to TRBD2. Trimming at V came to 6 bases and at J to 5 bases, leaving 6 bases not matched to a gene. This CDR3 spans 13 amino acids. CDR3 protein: CASRGGGPETQYF. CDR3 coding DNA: TGTGCCAGCAGGGGGGGAGGGCCGGAGACCCAGTACTTC.

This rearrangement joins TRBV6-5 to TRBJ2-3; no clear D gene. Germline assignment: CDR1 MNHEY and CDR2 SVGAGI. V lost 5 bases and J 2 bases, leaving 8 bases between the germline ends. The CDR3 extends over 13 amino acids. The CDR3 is CASSPLVTDTQYF. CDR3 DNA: TGTGCCAGCAGTCCTCTAGTCACAGATACGCAGTATTTT.

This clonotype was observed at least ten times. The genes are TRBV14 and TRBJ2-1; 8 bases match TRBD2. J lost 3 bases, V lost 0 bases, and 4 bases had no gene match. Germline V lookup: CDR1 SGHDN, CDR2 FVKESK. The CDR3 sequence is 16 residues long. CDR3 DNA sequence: TGTGCCAGCAGCCAAGAATGGCGGGGGGTCTACAATGAGCAGTTCTTC. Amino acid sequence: CASSQEWRGVYNEQFF.

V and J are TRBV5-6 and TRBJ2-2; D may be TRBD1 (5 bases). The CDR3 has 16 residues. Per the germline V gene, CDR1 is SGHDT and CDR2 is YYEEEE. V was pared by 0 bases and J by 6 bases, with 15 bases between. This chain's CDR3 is CASSLGRGHLAGELFF. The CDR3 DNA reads TGTGCCAGCAGCTTGGGGCGTGGACATCTTGCCGGGGAGCTGTTTTTT.

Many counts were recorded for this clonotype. The CDR3 sequence: CASSQMDSISGNTIYF. The DNA for the CDR3 is TGCGCCAGCAGCCAGATGGACAGCATCTCTGGAAACACCATATATTTT. The chain has TRBV4-3 and TRBJ1-3, with D perhaps TRBD1 (6 bases). This CDR3 has 16 residues. Germline V gene data show CDR1 as LGHNA and CDR2 as YSLEER. Trimming left V 3 bases short and J 0 bases short, with 12 bases between.

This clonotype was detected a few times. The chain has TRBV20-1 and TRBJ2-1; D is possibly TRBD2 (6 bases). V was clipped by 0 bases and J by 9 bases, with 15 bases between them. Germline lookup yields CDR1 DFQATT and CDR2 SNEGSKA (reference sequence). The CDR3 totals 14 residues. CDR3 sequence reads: CSAREWASDSEQFF. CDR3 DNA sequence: TGCAGTGCTAGAGAGTGGGCTAGCGATAGTGAGCAGTTCTTC.

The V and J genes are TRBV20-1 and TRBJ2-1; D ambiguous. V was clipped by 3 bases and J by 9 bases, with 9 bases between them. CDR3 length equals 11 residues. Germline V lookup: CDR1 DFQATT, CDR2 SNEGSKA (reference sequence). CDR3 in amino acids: CSASSRAEQFF. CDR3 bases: TGCAGTGCTAGTAGTCGGGCTGAGCAGTTCTTC.

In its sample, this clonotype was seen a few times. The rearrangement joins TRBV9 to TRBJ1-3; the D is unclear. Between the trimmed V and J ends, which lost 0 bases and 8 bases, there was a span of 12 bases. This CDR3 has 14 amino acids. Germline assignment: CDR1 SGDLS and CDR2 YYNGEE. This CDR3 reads CASSVAGSGDTIYF. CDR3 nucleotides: TGTGCCAGCAGCGTAGCTGGGTCGGGTGACACCATATATTTT.

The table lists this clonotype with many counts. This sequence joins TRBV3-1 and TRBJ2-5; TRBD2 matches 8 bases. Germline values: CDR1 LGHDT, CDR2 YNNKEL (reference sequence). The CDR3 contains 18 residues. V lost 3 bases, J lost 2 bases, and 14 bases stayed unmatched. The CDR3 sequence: CASSHRAGERYEQETQYF. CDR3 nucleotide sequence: TGTGCCAGCAGCCACCGAGCGGGAGAGCGTTACGAACAAGAGACCCAGTACTTC.

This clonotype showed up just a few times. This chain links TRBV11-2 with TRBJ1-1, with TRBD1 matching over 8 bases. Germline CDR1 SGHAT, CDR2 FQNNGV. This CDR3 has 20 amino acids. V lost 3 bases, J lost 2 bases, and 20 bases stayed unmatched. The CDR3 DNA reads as TGTGCCAGCAGCTTGCAGGGGGCGGTTGACGTGGGACATGGAAACACTGAAGCTTTCTTT. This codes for CASSLQGAVDVGHGNTEAFF.

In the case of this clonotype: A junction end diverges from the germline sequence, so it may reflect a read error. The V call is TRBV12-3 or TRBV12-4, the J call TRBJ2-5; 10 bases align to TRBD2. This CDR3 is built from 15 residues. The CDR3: CASSLEREGHENQYF. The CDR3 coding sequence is TGTGCCAGCAGTCTCGAGCGGGAGGGCCACGAGAACCAGTACTTC.

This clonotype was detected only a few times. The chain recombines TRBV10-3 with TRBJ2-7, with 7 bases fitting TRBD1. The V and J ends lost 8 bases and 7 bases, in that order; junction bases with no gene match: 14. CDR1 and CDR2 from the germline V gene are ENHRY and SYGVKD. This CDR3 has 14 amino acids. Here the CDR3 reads CAIAAGQDVLEQYF. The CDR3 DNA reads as TGTGCCATCGCTGCCGGACAGGACGTTTTGGAGCAGTACTTC.

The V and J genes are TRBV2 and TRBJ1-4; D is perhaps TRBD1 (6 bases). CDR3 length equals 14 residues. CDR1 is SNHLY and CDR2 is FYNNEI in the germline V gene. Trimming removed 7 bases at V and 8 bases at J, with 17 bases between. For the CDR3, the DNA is TGTGCCAGCACTCGCCAGGGGTCCGGAGAAAAACTGTTTTTT. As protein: CASTRQGSGEKLFF.

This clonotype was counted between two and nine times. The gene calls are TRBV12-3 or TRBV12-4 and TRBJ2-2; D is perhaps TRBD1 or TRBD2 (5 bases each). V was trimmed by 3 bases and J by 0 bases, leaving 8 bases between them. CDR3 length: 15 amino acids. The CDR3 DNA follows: TGTGCCAGCAGTTTGGGGGACCCGAACACCGGGGAGCTGTTTTTT. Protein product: CASSLGDPNTGELFF.

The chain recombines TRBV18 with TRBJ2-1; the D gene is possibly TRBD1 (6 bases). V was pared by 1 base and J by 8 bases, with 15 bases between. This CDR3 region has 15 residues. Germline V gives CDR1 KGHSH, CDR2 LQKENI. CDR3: CASSPQPGALDEQFF. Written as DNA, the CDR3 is TGTGCCAGCTCACCACAGCCAGGGGCCTTGGATGAGCAGTTCTTC.

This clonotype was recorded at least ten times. CDR3 loop: CASSLGTAIGQYF. The CDR3 DNA reads TGTGCCAGCAGCTTGGGGACAGCCATCGGGCAGTACTTC. The chain employs TRBV5-6 and TRBJ2-7; D is perhaps TRBD1 (6 bases). V was trimmed by 0 bases and J by 9 bases, leaving 13 bases between them. The germline V gene has CDR1 SGHDT and CDR2 YYEEEE. CDR3 length equals 13 residues.

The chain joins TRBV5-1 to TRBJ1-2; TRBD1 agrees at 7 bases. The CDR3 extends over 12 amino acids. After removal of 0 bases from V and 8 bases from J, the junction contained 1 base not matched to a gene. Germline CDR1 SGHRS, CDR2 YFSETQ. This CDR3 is CASSLEQGGYTF. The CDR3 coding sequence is TGCGCCAGCAGCTTGGAACAGGGGGGCTACACCTTC. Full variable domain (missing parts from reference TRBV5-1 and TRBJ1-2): KAGVTQTPRYLIKTRGQQVTLSCSPISGHRSVSWYQQTPGQGLQFLFEYFSETQRNKGNFPGRFSGRQFSNSRSEMNVSTLELGDSALYLCASSLEQGGYTFGSGTRLTVV.

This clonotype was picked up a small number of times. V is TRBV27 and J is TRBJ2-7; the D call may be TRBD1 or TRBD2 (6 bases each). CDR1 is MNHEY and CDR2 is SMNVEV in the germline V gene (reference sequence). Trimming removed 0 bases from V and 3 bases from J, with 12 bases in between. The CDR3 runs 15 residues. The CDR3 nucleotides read TGTGCCAGCAGTTTATCGGGCAGGGGACTCTACGAGCAGTACTTC. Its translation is CASSLSGRGLYEQYF.

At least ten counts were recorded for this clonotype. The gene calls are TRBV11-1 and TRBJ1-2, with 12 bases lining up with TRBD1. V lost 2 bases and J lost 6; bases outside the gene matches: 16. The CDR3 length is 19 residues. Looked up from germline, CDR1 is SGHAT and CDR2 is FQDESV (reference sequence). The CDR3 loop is CASSLPGDGTGGFLHGYTF. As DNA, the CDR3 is TGTGCCAGCAGCTTACCGGGGGACGGGACAGGGGGCTTTCTGCATGGCTACACCTTC.

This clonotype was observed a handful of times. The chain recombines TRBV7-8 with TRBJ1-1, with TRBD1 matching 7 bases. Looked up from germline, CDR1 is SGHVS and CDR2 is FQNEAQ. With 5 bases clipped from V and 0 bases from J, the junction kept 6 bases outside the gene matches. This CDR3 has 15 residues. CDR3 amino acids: CASSLGGQLNTEAFF. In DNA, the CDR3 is TGTGCCAGCAGCCTAGGGGGACAGCTGAACACTGAAGCTTTCTTT.

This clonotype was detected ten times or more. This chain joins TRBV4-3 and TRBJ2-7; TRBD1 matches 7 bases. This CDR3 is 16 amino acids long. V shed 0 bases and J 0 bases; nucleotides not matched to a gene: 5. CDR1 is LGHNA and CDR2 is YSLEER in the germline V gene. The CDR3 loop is CASSQEYWDSSYEQYF. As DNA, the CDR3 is TGCGCCAGCAGCCAAGAATACTGGGACAGCTCCTACGAGCAGTACTTC.

CDR3: CASSDRGLAGVRGEQYF. CDR3 nucleotide sequence: TGTGCCAGCAGCGATAGAGGACTAGCGGGAGTTAGAGGCGAGCAGTACTTC. J is TRBJ2-7 and V is TRBV7-2; 13 bases are shared with TRBD2. Germline loops: CDR1 SGHTA, CDR2 FQGNSA. The CDR3 extends over 17 amino acids. The junction had 13 bases not matched to a gene; V was cut back by 5 bases and J by 6 bases.

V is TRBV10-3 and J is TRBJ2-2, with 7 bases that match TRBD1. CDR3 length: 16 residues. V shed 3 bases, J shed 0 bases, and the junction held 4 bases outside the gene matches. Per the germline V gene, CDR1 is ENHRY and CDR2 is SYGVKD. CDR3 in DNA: TGTGCCATCAGTGACCGAGGACAGGCGAACACCGGGGAGCTGTTTTTT. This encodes CAISDRGQANTGELFF.

CDR3 sequence (DNA): TGCAGTGCTAGAGGGACAGACATGAACACTGAAGCTTTCTTT. Protein: CSARGTDMNTEAFF. This rearrangement joins TRBV20-1 to TRBJ1-1, with D possibly being TRBD1 (6 bases). CDR1 DFQATT and CDR2 SNEGSKA come from the germline V gene (reference sequence). The CDR3 loop spans 14 amino acids. The V and J ends lost 1 base and 0 bases respectively, with 9 bases between them.

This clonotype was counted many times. The DNA of the CDR3 is TGTGCCAGCAGTTTAATTGCACTTTATGGCAGTGACAGCAATCAGCCCCAGCATTTT. Its translation is CASSLIALYGSDSNQPQHF. The chain is built from TRBV28 and TRBJ1-5, with D unresolved. This CDR3 contains 19 residues. Germline V CDR1 and CDR2: MDHEN, SYDVKM. V was cut by 2 bases and J by 1 base, with 21 bases left in between.